Listed here are 22 T cell receptor beta chains from one sample, sequenced in a study of siplizumab effects on memory and regulatory T cells. Clones were read by immunoSEQ multiplex PCR, and TCRdb kept only the in-frame ones, dropping some. Among under 140,000 clones listed, 80% to 95% were seen once. Sequencing was carried out using CD4+ T cells sorted from blood. Every receptor here comes from a human donor in good health.

This clone was seen only a few times. The gene calls are TRBV18 and TRBJ1-2, with 8 bases identical to TRBD1. Germline V gives CDR1 KGHSH, CDR2 LQKENI. J gave up 0 bases and V 4 bases, and 1 base lay outside the gene matches. CDR3 length: 14 amino acids. The CDR3: CASSQDRANYGYTF. CDR3 DNA sequence: TGTGCCAGCTCACAGGACAGGGCTAACTATGGCTACACCTTC.

The chain carries TRBV5-5 and TRBJ2-7; possible D gene TRBD1, 6 bases. Trimming took 0 bases from V and 7 from J, leaving 11 bases between them. The CDR3 contains 13 residues. Germline assignment: CDR1 SGHKS and CDR2 YYEKEE (reference sequence). The CDR3 is CASSLVDQGEQYF. DNA for the CDR3: TGTGCCAGCAGCTTGGTTGATCAGGGGGAGCAGTACTTC.

The V gene is TRBV30, the J gene TRBJ2-7; D is unresolved. The length of the CDR3 is 11 residues. CDR1 and CDR2 from the germline V gene are GTSNPN and SVGIG (reference sequence). V was trimmed by 1 base and J by 3 bases, leaving 4 bases between them. The CDR3 DNA reads TGTGCCTGGAGTGAGGGCTACGAGCAGTACTTC. Amino acids: CAWSEGYEQYF. Filled out from reference TRBV30 and TRBJ2-7, the complete variable domain reads SQTIHQWPATLVQPVGSPLSLECTVEGTSNPNLYWYRQAAGRGLQLLFYSVGIGQISSEVPQNLSASRPQDRQFILSSKKLLLSDSGFYLCAWSEGYEQYFGPGTRLTVT.

The chain has TRBV5-1 and TRBJ2-6; no clear D gene. V was pared by 7 bases and J by 2 bases, with 13 bases between. The CDR3 is 15 amino acids. CDR1 is SGHRS, CDR2 YFSETQ, per germline. In nucleotides, the CDR3 is TGCGCCAGCGAATTGGCTCCCGCTGGGGCCAACGTCCTGACTTTC. Protein sequence: CASELAPAGANVLTF.

The rearrangement joins TRBV5-1 to TRBJ2-6; D is possibly TRBD1 (6 bases). The CDR3 is 17 residues long. V shed 0 bases and J shed 0 bases, with 10 bases lying between them. Germline CDR1 and CDR2: SGHRS and YFSETQ. The CDR3 region has the DNA TGCGCCAGCAGCTTGGGGACAGCTATCTCTGGGGCCAACGTCCTGACTTTC. This codes for CASSLGTAISGANVLTF.

The chain is built from TRBV5-1 and TRBJ2-2; 9 bases are a match to TRBD1. Germline V gene sequence: CDR1 SGHRS, CDR2 YFSETQ. After removal of 0 bases from V and 4 bases from J, the junction contained 4 bases not matched to a gene. The CDR3 sequence is 16 residues long. CDR3 sequence: CASSLVGTGTTGELFF. The DNA of the CDR3 is TGCGCCAGCAGCTTGGTAGGGACAGGGACCACCGGGGAGCTGTTTTTT.

The V gene is TRBV29-1, the J gene TRBJ2-5; TRBD2 agrees at 13 bases. The V and J ends lost 8 bases and 5 bases, in that order; junction bases with no gene match: 5. Germline V lookup: CDR1 SQVTM, CDR2 ANQGSEA. This CDR3 comprises 13 residues. DNA of the CDR3: TGCAGCACTAGCGGGAGGGCCGCTGAGACCCAGTACTTC. Protein sequence: CSTSGRAAETQYF.

The chain is built from TRBV5-6 and TRBJ2-7; TRBD2 matches at 11 bases. J was trimmed by 2 bases and V by 7 bases; bases with no gene match: 11. The CDR3 sequence is 16 residues long. The germline V gene encodes CDR1 SGHDT and CDR2 YYEEEE. The CDR3 loop reads CASSKLLAGDPYEQYF. DNA of the CDR3: TGTGCCAGCTCCAAGCTACTAGCGGGGGACCCCTACGAGCAGTACTTC.

The genes are TRBV15 and TRBJ2-5; D is undetermined. CDR3 length: 15 residues. Trimming removed 3 bases from V and 5 bases from J, with 16 bases in between. Germline V gives CDR1 LNHNV, CDR2 YYDKDF (reference sequence). CDR3 sequence reads: CATSRSSGFGETQYF. CDR3 in DNA: TGTGCCACCAGCAGGTCATCGGGTTTCGGGGAGACCCAGTACTTC.

The rearrangement uses TRBV19 and TRBJ1-1, with D unresolved. CDR3 length: 14 residues. With 3 bases removed from V and 4 bases from J, the gap between germline ends came to 12 bases. Germline V gives CDR1 LNHDA, CDR2 SQIVND (reference sequence). CDR3 DNA: TGTGCCAGTAGTATCCCAGCTCCGGCCACTGAAGCTTTCTTT. The encoded protein is CASSIPAPATEAFF.

With respect to this clone: Additional DNA sequences in this sample encode the identical CDR3. This sequence joins TRBV11-2 and TRBJ1-2; D not resolved. V was cut by 2 bases and J by 1 base, with 8 bases left in between. The CDR3 sequence is 14 residues long. CDR1 is SGHAT, CDR2 FQNNGV, per germline. The CDR3 DNA reads as TGTGCCAGCAGCTTAATAGGGTTTAACTATGGCTACACCTTC. It specifies CASSLIGFNYGYTF.

This chain uses TRBV15 with TRBJ1-2; 7 bases agree with TRBD1. V was pared by 4 bases and J by 5 bases, with 13 bases of the junction left unmatched. Germline V CDR1 and CDR2: LNHNV, YYDKDF (reference sequence). This CDR3 is built from 16 residues. CDR3 in DNA: TGTGCCACCAGCACCGCCCGGCGACAGGGAGAGTATGGCTACACCTTC. This sequence encodes CATSTARRQGEYGYTF.

The rearrangement joins TRBV5-1 to TRBJ2-3; perhaps TRBD2 as D (6 bases). Trimming pared 4 bases from V and 0 bases from J, leaving 12 bases between. The CDR3 loop spans 15 amino acids. Germline V gene lookup returns CDR1 SGHRS and CDR2 YFSETQ. The CDR3 nucleotides are TGCGCCAGCAGCCTACCGGGACTGAGCACAGATACGCAGTATTTT. Residues: CASSLPGLSTDTQYF.

The V gene is TRBV11-2, the J gene TRBJ2-5; 8 bases are shared with TRBD2. The J segment lost 7 bases and the V segment lost 2 bases, leaving 12 bases of the junction unmatched. Germline lookup yields CDR1 SGHAT and CDR2 FQNNGV. CDR3 length: 16 amino acids. The CDR3 coding sequence is TGTGCCAGCAGCTTATCCCCGGGACGGGGGGGTGGGACCCAGTACTTC. Translating it yields CASSLSPGRGGGTQYF. Variable domain in full (rest from reference TRBV11-2 and TRBJ2-5): EAGVAQSPRYKIIEKRQSVAFWCNPISGHATLYWYQQILGQGPKLLIQFQNNGVVDDSQLPKDRFSAERLKGVDSTLKIQPAKLEDSAVYLCASSLSPGRGGGTQYFGPGTRLLVL.

V and J are TRBV27 and TRBJ2-7; 11 nucleotides match TRBD1. The CDR3 consists of 14 residues. V was clipped by 4 bases and J by 6 bases; unmatched bases: 5. CDR1 and CDR2 from the germline V gene are MNHEY and SMNVEV (reference sequence). CDR3 sequence reads: CASSSPGQGGEQYF. In DNA form, the CDR3 reads TGTGCCAGCAGTTCCCCGGGACAGGGGGGCGAGCAGTACTTC.

The rearrangement joins TRBV7-8 to TRBJ2-5; 13 nucleotides match TRBD2. Per germline, CDR1 SGHVS and CDR2 FQNEAQ. CDR3 length equals 15 residues. V was pared by 3 bases and J by 5 bases, with 3 bases of the junction left unmatched. The CDR3 reads CASSLTSGGSETQYF. CDR3 nucleotides: TGTGCCAGCAGCTTGACTAGCGGGGGGAGCGAGACCCAGTACTTC.

The chain employs TRBV5-1 and TRBJ2-2, with D possibly TRBD2 on 6 matching bases. V shed 0 bases and J shed 4 bases, with 13 bases lying between them. There are 16 residues in the CDR3. Germline lookup yields CDR1 SGHRS and CDR2 YFSETQ. As DNA, the CDR3 is TGCGCCAGCAGCTTGGCGTTATGGGGAGGCACCGGGGAGCTGTTTTTT. This gives the protein CASSLALWGGTGELFF.

This chain joins TRBV7-8 and TRBJ1-5; no clear D gene. This CDR3 is 12 amino acids long. Germline CDR1 is SGHVS and CDR2 is FQNEAQ. Between the trimmed V and J ends, which lost 3 bases and 9 bases, there was a span of 9 bases. The CDR3 loop is CASSLSETPQHF. The CDR3, as DNA: TGTGCCAGCAGCTTGTCAGAAACGCCCCAGCATTTT.

V is TRBV2 and J is TRBJ1-3; D is possibly TRBD1 (6 bases). This CDR3 spans 14 amino acids. Germline CDR1 reads SNHLY; CDR2 reads FYNNEI. Trimming pared 5 bases from V and 2 bases from J, leaving 10 bases between. CDR3 sequence reads: CASSPTGTGNTIYF. The CDR3 DNA sequence: TGTGCCAGCAGTCCTACAGGGACTGGAAACACCATATATTTT. Complete variable domain (other parts from reference TRBV2 and TRBJ1-3): EPEVTQTPSHQVTQMGQEVILRCVPISNHLYFYWYRQILGQKVEFLVSFYNNEISEKSEIFDDQFSVERPDGSNFTLKIRSTKLEDSAMYFCASSPTGTGNTIYFGEGSWLTVV.

This clone was recorded once. The chain carries TRBV7-3 and TRBJ2-3, with 7 bases lining up with TRBD2. The CDR3 contains 15 residues. With 2 bases clipped from V and 3 bases from J, the junction kept 5 bases outside the gene matches. CDR1 and CDR2 from the germline V gene are SGHTA and FQGTGA. The CDR3 nucleotides are TGTGCCAGCAGCTTACGAGGGAGGGATACAGATACGCAGTATTTT. It codes for CASSLRGRDTDTQYF.

The CDR3 loop reads CASRPRNGARNGELFF. The CDR3 nucleotides read TGTGCCAGCAGGCCTCGAAATGGGGCAAGGAACGGGGAGCTGTTTTTT. J is TRBJ2-2 and V is TRBV11-2, with TRBD1 as a possible D gene (5 bases). V lost 6 bases, J lost 7 bases, and 21 bases lay in between. This CDR3 is built from 16 residues. Germline assignment: CDR1 SGHAT and CDR2 FQNNGV.

The rearrangement links TRBV7-2 to TRBJ1-3; D remains ambiguous. Per germline, CDR1 SGHTA and CDR2 FQGNSA. The CDR3 is 13 amino acids. V was pared by 7 bases and J by 0 bases, with 7 bases between. CDR3 loop: CASNLNSGNTIYF. The CDR3 bases are TGTGCCAGCAACCTAAACTCTGGAAACACCATATATTTT.